The T cell receptor (beta chain) described here comes from a study of radiotherapy plus CTLA-4 blockade in lung cancer. Study information: Objective responses were recorded in around 18% of patients, with disease control recorded in about 30%.

V was cut by 0 bases and J by 5 bases, with 10 bases left in between. From germline, CDR1 is MNHEY and CDR2 SVGAGI. The CDR3 extends over 14 amino acids. Only in-frame clones appear in the TCRdb table, and some are missing; sequencing was by immunoSEQ multiplex PCR. The repertoire has about 48,000 clones, about 86% of them found once; the top ten carry about a sixth. The source is a human donor with non-small cell lung cancer that progressed on radiotherapy plus ipilimumab. Some clones in this sample may be carry-over from other donors' samples. The chain recombines TRBV6-5 with TRBJ1-2; possibly TRBD1 for D (5 bases). The input for sequencing was peripheral blood, taken from a patient treated with radiotherapy plus ipilimumab. The CDR3 loop reads CASSYSTDQYGYTF. CDR3 bases: TGTGCCAGCAGTTACTCGACAGATCAGTATGGCTACACCTTC.